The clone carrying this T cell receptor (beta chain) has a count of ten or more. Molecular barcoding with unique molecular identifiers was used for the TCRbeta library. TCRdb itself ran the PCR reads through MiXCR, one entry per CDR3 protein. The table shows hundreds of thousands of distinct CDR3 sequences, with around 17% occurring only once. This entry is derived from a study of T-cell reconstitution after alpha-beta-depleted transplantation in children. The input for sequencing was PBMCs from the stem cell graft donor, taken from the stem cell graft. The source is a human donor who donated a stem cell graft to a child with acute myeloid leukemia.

In DNA, the CDR3 is TGCGCCAGCAGGCGCTCCTACGAGCAGTACTTC. It encodes CASRRSYEQYF. The chain couples TRBV5-1 to TRBJ2-7; no definite D call. The CDR3 has 11 amino acids. Trimming took off 5 bases at V and 0 bases at J, with 3 bases between the two ends. Per the germline V gene, CDR1 is SGHRS and CDR2 is YFSETQ.